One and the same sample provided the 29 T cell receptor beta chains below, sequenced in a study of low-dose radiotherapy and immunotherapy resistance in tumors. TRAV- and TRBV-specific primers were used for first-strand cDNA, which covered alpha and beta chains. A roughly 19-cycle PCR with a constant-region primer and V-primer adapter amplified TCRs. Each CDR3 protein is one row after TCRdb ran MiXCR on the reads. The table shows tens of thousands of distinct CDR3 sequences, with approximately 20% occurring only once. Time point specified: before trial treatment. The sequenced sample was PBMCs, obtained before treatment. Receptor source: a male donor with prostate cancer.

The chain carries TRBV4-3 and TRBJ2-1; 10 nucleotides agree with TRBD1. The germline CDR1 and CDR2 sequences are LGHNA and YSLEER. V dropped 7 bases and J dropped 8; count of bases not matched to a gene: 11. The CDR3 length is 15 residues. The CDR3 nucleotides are TGCGCCAGCACCTGGGGGGACAGGGGTAGAGATGAGCAGTTCTTC. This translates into CASTWGDRGRDEQFF.

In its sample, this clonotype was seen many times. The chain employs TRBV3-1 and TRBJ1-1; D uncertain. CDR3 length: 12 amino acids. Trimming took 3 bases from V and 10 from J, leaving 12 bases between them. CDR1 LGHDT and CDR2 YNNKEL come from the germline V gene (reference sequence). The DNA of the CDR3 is TGTGCCAGCAGCCATCCCCAAGCTGCAGCTTTCTTT. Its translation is CASSHPQAAAFF.

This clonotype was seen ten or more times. CDR3 region: CASSIKVAPAGELFF. CDR3 sequence (DNA): TGTGCCAGTAGTATTAAGGTCGCGCCTGCCGGGGAGCTGTTTTTT. The chain links TRBV19 to TRBJ2-2; no definite D call. Per germline, CDR1 LNHDA and CDR2 SQIVND (reference sequence). Trimming took 3 bases from V and 6 from J, leaving 14 bases between them. The CDR3 covers 15 residues.

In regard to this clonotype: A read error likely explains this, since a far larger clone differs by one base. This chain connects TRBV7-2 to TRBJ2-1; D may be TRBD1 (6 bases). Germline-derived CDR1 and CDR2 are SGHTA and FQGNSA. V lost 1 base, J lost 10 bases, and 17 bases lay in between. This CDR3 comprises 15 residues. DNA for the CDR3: TGTGCCAGCAGCTTAGATGGGGGCGGATTTTACGAGCAGTTCTTC. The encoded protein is CASSLDGGGFYEQFF. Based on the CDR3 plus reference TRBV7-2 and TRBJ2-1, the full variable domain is GAGVSQSPSNKVTEKGKDVELRCDPISGHTALYWYRQSLGQGLEFLIYFQGNSAPDKSGLPSDRFSAERTGGSVSTLTIQRTQQEDSAVYLCASSLDGGGFYEQFFGPGTRLTVL.

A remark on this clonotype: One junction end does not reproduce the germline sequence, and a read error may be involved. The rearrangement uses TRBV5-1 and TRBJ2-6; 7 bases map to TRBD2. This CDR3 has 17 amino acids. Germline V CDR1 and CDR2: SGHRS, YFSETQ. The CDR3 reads CVSSLLASGFGANVLTF. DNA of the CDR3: TGCGTCAGCAGCTTGCTCGCTAGCGGCTTTGGGGCCAACGTCCTGACTTTC. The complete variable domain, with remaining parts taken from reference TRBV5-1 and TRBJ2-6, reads KAGVTQTPRYLIKTRGQQVTLSCSPISGHRSVSWYQQTPGQGLQFLFEYFSETQRNKGNFPGRFSGRQFSNSRSEMNVSTLELGDSALYLCVSSLLASGFGANVLTFGAGSRLTVL.

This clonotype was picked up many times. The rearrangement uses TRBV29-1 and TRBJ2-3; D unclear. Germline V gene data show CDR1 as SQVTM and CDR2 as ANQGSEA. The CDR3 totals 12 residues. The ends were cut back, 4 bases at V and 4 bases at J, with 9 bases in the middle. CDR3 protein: CSVVRSADTQYF. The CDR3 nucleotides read TGCAGCGTTGTCAGATCCGCAGATACGCAGTATTTT.

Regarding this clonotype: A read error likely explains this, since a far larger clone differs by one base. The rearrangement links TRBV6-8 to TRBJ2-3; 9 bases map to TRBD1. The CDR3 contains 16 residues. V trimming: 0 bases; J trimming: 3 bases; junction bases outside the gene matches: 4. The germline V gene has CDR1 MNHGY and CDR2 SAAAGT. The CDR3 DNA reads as TGTGCCAGCAGTTACTCCGGGACAGGGTCGACAGATACGCAGTATTTT. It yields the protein CASSYSGTGSTDTQYF.

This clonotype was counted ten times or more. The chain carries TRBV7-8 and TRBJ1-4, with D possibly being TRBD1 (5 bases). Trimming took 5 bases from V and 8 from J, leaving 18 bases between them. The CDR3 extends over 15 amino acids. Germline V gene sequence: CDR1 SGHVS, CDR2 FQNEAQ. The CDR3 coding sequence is TGTGCCAGCAGCCCACTTTTACTAGGGGAGGAAAAACTGTTTTTT. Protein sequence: CASSPLLLGEEKLFF. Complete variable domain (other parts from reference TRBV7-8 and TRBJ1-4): GAGVSQSPRYKVAKRGQDVALRCDPISGHVSLFWYQQALGQGPEFLTYFQNEAQLDKSGLPSDRFFAERPEGSVSTLKIQRTQQEDSAVYLCASSPLLLGEEKLFFGSGTQLSVL.

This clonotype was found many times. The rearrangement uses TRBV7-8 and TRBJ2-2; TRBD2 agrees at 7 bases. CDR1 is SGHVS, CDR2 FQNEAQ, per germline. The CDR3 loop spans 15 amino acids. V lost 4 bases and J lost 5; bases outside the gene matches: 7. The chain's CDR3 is CASSSVGGSTGELFF. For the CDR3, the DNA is TGTGCCAGCAGCTCCGTCGGGGGGTCGACCGGGGAGCTGTTTTTT.

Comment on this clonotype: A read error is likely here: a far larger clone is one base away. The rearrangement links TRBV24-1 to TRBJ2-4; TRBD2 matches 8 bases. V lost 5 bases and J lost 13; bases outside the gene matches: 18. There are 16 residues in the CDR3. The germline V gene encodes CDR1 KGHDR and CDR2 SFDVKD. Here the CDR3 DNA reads TGTGCCACCAGTGCCCCGGGGAGCGGGGGTTACAATGAGCAGTACTTC. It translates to CATSAPGSGGYNEQYF.

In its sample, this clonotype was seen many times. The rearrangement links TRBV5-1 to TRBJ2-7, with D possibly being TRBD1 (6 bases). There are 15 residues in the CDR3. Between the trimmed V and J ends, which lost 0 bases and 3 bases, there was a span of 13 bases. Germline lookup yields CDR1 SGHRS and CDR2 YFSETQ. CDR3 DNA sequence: TGCGCCAGCAGCTTGGCCTCAGGGGCTGTCTACGAGCAGTACTTC. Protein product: CASSLASGAVYEQYF.

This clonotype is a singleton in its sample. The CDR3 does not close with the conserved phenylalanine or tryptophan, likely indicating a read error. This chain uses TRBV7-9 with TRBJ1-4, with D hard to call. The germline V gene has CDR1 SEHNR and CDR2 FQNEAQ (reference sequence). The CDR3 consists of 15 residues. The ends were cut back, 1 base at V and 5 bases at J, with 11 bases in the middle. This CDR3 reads CASSLGTRPNEKLFV. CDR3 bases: TGTGCCAGCAGCTTAGGGACCCGGCCAAATGAAAAACTGTTTGTT.

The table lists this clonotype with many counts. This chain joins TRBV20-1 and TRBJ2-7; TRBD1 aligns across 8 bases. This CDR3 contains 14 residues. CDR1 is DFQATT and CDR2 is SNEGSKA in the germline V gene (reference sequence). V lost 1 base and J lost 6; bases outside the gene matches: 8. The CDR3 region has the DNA TGCAGTGCTAGAGTAGGAGACAGGGGCGGCGAGCAGTACTTC. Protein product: CSARVGDRGGEQYF.

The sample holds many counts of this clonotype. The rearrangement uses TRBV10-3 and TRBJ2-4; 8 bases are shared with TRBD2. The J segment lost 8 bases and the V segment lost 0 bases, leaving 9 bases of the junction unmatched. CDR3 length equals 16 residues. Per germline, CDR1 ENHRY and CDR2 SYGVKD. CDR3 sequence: CAISESSRGAPDIQYF. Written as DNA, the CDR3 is TGTGCCATCAGTGAGTCGTCGCGGGGGGCGCCGGACATTCAGTACTTC.

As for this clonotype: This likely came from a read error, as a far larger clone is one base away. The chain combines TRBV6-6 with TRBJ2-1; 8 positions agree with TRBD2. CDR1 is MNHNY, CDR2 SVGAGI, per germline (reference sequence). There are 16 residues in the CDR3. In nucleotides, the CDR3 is TGTGCCAGCAGTGAGATGAGCGGGAGCTTATACAATGAGCAGTCCTTC. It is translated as CASSEMSGSLYNEQSF.

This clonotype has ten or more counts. The CDR3 reads CASTMGGDEQYF. The CDR3 DNA reads as TGTGCCAGCACCATGGGGGGGGACGAGCAGTACTTC. The chain combines TRBV11-1 with TRBJ2-7; 7 nucleotides match TRBD2. The CDR3 runs to 12 residues. The V gene end was trimmed by 7 bases and the J gene end by 5 bases; junction bases not matched to a gene: 5. The germline gives CDR1 SGHAT, CDR2 FQDESV (reference sequence).

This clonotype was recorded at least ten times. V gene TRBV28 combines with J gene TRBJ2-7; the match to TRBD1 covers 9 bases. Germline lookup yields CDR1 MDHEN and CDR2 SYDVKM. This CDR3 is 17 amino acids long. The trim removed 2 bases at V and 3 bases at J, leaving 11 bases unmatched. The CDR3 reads CASSLTGGGDRGYEQYF. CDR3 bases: TGTGCCAGCAGTTTAACAGGGGGCGGGGACCGGGGCTACGAGCAGTACTTC.

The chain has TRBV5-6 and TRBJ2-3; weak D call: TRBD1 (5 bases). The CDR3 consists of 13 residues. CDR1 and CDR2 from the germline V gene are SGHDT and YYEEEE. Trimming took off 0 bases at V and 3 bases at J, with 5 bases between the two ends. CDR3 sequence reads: CASSLGQTDTQYF. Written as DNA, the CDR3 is TGTGCCAGCAGCTTGGGACAGACAGATACGCAGTATTTT.

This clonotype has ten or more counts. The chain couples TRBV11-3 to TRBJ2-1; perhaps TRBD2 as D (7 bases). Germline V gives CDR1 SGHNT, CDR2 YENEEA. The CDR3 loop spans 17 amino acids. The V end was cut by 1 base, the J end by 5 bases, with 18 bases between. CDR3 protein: CASSLARGARMDNEQFF. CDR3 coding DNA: TGTGCCAGCAGCTTAGCTCGGGGGGCGCGAATGGACAATGAGCAGTTCTTC. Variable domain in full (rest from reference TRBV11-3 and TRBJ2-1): EAGVVQSPRYKIIEKKQPVAFWCNPISGHNTLYWYLQNLGQGPELLIRYENEEAVDDSQLPKDRFSAERLKGVDSTLKIQPAELGDSAVYLCASSLARGARMDNEQFFGPGTRLTVL.

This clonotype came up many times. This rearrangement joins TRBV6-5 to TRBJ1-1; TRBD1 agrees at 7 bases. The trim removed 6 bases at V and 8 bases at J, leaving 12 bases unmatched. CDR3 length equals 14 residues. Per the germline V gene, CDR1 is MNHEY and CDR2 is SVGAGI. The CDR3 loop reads CASSPGTEKQEAFF. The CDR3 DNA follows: TGTGCCAGCAGCCCCGGGACAGAAAAACAGGAAGCTTTCTTT.

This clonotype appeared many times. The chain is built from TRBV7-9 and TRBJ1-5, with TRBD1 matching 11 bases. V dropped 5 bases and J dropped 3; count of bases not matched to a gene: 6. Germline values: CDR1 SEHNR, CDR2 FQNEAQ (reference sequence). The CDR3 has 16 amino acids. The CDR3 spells CASSPGTGGFNQPQHF. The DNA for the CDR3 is TGTGCCAGCAGCCCTGGGACAGGGGGATTCAATCAGCCCCAGCATTTT.

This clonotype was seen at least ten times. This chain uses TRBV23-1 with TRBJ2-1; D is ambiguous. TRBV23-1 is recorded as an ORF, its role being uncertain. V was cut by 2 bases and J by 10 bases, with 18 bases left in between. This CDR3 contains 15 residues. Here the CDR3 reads CASSQPPLTPWEQFF. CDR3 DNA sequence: TGCGCCAGCAGTCAACCGCCACTTACTCCGTGGGAGCAGTTCTTC.

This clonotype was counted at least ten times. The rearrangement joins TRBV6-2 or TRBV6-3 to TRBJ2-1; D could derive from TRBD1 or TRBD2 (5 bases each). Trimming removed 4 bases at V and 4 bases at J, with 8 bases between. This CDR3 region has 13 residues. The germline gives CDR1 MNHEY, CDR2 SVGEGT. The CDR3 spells CASSWGPYNEQFF. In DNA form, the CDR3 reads TGTGCCAGCAGTTGGGGACCATACAATGAGCAGTTCTTC.

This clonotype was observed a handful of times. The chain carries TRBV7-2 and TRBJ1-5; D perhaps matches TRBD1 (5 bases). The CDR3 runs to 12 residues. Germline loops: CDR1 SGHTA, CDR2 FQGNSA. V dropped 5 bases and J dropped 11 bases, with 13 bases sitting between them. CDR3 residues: CASSPGAPTQHF. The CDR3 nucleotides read TGTGCCAGCAGCCCCGGGGCGCCGACCCAGCATTTT.

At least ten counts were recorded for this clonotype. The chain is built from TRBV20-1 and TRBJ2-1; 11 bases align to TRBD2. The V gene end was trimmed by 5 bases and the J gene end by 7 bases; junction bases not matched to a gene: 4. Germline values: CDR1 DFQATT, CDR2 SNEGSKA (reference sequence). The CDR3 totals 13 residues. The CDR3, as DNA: TGCAGTGCTGACAGGACTAGCGGGAATGAGCAGTTCTTC. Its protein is CSADRTSGNEQFF.

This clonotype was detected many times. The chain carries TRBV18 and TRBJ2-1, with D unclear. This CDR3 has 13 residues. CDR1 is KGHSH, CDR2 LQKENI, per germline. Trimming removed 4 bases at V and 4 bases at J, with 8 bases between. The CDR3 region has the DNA TGTGCCAGCTCACGGACGGTTTACAATGAGCAGTTCTTC. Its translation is CASSRTVYNEQFF.

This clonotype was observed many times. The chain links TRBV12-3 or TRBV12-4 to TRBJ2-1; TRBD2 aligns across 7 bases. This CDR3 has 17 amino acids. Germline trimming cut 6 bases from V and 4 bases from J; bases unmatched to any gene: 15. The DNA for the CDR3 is TGTGCCAGCAGAAGGGACGTAGGAGGGAGGGGATACAATGAGCAGTTCTTC. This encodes CASRRDVGGRGYNEQFF.

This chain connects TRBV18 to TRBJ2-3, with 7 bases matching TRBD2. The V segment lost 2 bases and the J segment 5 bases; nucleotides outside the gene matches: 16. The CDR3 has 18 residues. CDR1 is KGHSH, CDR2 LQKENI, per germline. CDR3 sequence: CASSPMRGPAGAIDTQYF. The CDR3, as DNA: TGTGCCAGCTCACCAATGCGAGGCCCCGCGGGAGCAATAGATACGCAGTATTTT.

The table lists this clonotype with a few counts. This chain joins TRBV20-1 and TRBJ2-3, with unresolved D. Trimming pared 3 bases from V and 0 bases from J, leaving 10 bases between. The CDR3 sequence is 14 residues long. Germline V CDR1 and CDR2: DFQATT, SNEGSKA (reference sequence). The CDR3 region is CSASPRSSTDTQYF. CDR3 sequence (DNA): TGCAGTGCTAGCCCGCGGTCTAGCACAGATACGCAGTATTTT.